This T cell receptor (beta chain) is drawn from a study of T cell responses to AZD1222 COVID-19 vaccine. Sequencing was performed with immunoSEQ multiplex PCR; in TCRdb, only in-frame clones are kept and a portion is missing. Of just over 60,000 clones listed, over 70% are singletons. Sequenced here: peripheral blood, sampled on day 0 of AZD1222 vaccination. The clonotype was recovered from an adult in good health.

The CDR3 sequence: CATSFQVPGTSGGAIGELFF. CDR3 bases: TGTGCCACCAGCTTTCAAGTCCCCGGGACTAGCGGGGGGGCCATCGGGGAGCTGTTTTTT. The chain links TRBV15 to TRBJ2-2; 16 bases are shared with TRBD2. The CDR3 sequence is 20 residues long. The germline CDR1 and CDR2 sequences are LNHNV and YYDKDF (reference sequence). Trimming cost V 5 bases and J 7 bases; bases outside gene matches: 16. Filled out from reference TRBV15 and TRBJ2-2, the complete variable domain reads DAMVIQNPRYQVTQFGKPVTLSCSQTLNHNVMYWYQQKSSQAPKLLFHYYDKDFNNEADTPDNFQSRRPNTSFCFLDIRSPGLGDTAMYLCATSFQVPGTSGGAIGELFFGEGSRLTVL.